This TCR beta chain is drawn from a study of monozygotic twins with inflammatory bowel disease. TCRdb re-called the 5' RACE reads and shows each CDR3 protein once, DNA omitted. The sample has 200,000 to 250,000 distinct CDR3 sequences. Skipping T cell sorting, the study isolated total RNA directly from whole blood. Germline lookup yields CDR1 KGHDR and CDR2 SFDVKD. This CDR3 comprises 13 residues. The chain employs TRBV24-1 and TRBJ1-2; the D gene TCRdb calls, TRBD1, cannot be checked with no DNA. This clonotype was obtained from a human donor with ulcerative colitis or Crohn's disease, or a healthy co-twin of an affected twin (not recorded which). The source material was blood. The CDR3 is CATSDGGVYGYTF.